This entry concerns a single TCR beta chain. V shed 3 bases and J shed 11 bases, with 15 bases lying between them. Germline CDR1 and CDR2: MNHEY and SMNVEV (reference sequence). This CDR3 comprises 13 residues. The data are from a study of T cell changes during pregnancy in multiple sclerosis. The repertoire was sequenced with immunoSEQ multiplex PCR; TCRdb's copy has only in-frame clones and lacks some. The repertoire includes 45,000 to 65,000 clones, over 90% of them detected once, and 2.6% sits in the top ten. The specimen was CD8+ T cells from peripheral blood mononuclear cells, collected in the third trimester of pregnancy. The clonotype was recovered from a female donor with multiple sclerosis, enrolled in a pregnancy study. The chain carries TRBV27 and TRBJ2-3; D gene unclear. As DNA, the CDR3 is TGTGCCAGCAGTTTGTACACCGAGGATTGGCAGTATTTT. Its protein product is CASSLYTEDWQYF.